This TCR beta chain was sequenced for a study of low-dose radiotherapy and immunotherapy resistance in tumors. Whole-study context: For four cycles from cycle 1 day 1, patients took 300 mg oral aspirin daily.

Ten or more counts support this clonotype. TRAV and TRBV primers primed cDNA for both TCRalpha and TCRbeta. Amplification of TCRs used a constant-region primer and V-primer adapter for approximately 18 PCR cycles. Through in vitro transcription, the mRNA that had been isolated was amplified. TCRdb fed the reads into MiXCR, producing one record per CDR3 protein. The repertoire holds about 84,000 distinct CDR3 sequences, 17% seen once, with roughly 1.5% in the top ten. Time point: after trial treatment. Stated treatment: LDRT plus nivolumab, ipilimumab, low-dose cyclophosphamide and aspirin (RACIN trial). The patients who were eligible all carried advanced solid tumors that lacked tumor-infiltrating lymphocytes, meaning the tumors were TIL-negative. CDR1 is SGDLS, CDR2 YYNGEE, per germline. V gave up 5 bases and J gave up 3 bases, with 18 bases separating them. CDR3 length: 15 amino acids.

The sample consisted of PBMCs, taken after low-dose radiotherapy plus immunotherapy. The clonotype comes from a male donor with prostate cancer. This chain uses TRBV9 with TRBJ2-7; possibly TRBD1 for D (5 bases). In nucleotides, the CDR3 is TGTGCCAGCAGTCTAGGACAAACTCAAGTCTACGAGCAGTACTTC. Protein product: CASSLGQTQVYEQYF.